Included here is one T cell receptor (beta chain) sequence, with context. Its cognate antigen has yet to be identified. No much larger clonotype is one base removed from it; base qualities were not supplied. Receptors were amplified or captured by the immunoSEQ multiplex PCR assay. The multiplex PCR relied on a mix of 60 forward primers for TCR Vbeta segments and 13 reverse primers for TCR Jbeta segments. The CDR3 region of rearranged TCR beta genes was amplified from genomic DNA by a multiplex PCR assay. The Illumina HiSeq System was used to sequence the amplified TCR beta libraries as 87-base-pair reads. The published analysis was carried out like this. A later analysis tallied around 80 million unique TCR beta chains across the 666 repertoires, and some 12 million of those chains were shared by two or more donors. A nearest-neighbor algorithm error-corrected the raw reads and collapsed the reads into unique sequences, merging closely related sequences to remove PCR and sequencing errors. V, D and J gene segments were assigned by aligning CDR3 sequences to IMGT reference sequences. For a sequence to be retained, a match of at least six nucleotides was required to both a V gene segment and a J gene segment. Rearrangements were classified as productive when the CDR3 lacked stop codons and remained in frame with V and J, and all other rearrangements were classified as non-productive. CDR3 was defined according to IMGT convention as the region running from the second conserved V-encoded cysteine to the conserved J-encoded phenylalanine. Sequences without an unambiguous match to a single V gene segment were excluded from the earlier analysis of almost 600 of the donors. An earlier analysis of fewer than 750 of the donors called V segments functional above 56.7% productive rearrangements and segregating when the between-donor standard deviation exceeded 5%. A statistical classification framework was built to diagnose cytomegalovirus status from the catalog of TCR beta chain sequences. A later analysis assigned V and J genes by comparing TCR nucleotide sequences with IMGT/GENE-DB human TR gene sequences. A later analysis assigned CDR3 sequences and most-parsimonious VDJ recombination scenarios with the TCRdist pipeline. In a later analysis, each TCR beta chain was defined by its CDR3 amino acid sequence together with its V-gene family, and reads lacking a unique V-gene family were excluded. As a way to deal with suspected cross-contamination and a sequencing artifact, a later analysis dropped 592 nucleotide sequences that were highly shared and had low generation probability. In a later analysis, a clonal expansion index was calculated for each public chain from normalized within-repertoire ranks of inferred template counts. Generation probabilities in a later analysis came from a VDJ recombination model fitted to out-of-frame rearrangements, and those results were checked against IGoR. A later analysis scored TCR-TCR, TCR-HLA and TCR-CMV co-occurrence with hypergeometric tests, applying a repertoire-size bias correction to TCR pairs. A later analysis estimated false discovery rates by permuting HLA or CMV assignments 20 times. In a later analysis, co-occurring TCRs were grouped with DBSCAN, and TCRdist sequence similarity was added when clustering was performed within HLA-allele-positive subsets. Repertoires with fewer than 30,000 or more than 120,000 public chains were left out of co-occurrence clustering, as were five repertoires with anomalous nucleotide sharing. In its TCRdb copy, this immuneACCESS table keeps in-frame sequences only and misses some clones. Where compared with another copy, unresolved V genes explain less than half of these, and the others have no known cause. V, J and clone size reflect that table, while D and trimming were determined from the DNA. The sample table records around 110,000 clones; 65% to 90% of these occur just once. The ten largest clones add up to under 4% of the sample.

These data belong to a study of cytomegalovirus exposure and HLA in healthy donors (dated by TCRdb to about 2017). With respect to the entire study: According to an earlier analysis of a few hundred of the donors, some 180 million T cells yielded approximately 120 million unique TCR beta sequences and approximately 300 Gb of sequence data. Around 320 gigabases of sequencing data and 78 million or so unique TCR sequences were included in an early release covering about 700 HLA-typed donors. Among the roughly 400 genotyped donors, around 81% belonged to the genetic ancestry cluster associated with self-reported Caucasian donors. The study aimed to test whether signatures of past pathogen exposure could be identified by cataloging public T cell receptors. Using immunosequencing, the study profiled T cell repertoires from 666 subjects and related those repertoires to cytomegalovirus serostatus. A separate validation cohort of 100 to 150 different subjects was used in addition to the roughly 640-subject first cohort. The study combined high-throughput TCR immunosequencing, statistical association of individual TCRs with disease status, and machine learning to predict cytomegalovirus infection status. In a later analysis, previously published TCR beta repertoires from roughly 710 donors were re-analyzed and high-resolution HLA genotyping was added so that TCR occurrence patterns could be studied. In the later analysis, no new phenotypic data were used to find candidate immune exposures; instead, reliance was placed on TCR beta sequences and their occurrence across donors. In an earlier analysis of roughly 600 of the donors, high-throughput TCR beta sequencing was used to judge whether each TCR beta V gene segment behaved as functional or pseudogenic. Donor age, sex, ethnicity and CMV serostatus were compiled together with the repertoire data. A later genetic analysis took genome-wide SNP genotypes for about 55% of the 666 donors and used that subset as a discovery cohort. All discovery cohort repertoires had been generated on a single sequencing platform. Class I and class II HLA loci were covered by the typing at four-digit resolution. The number of typed donors differed by locus: roughly 629-640 for A, B, C, DRB1 and DQB1; approximately 520 for DQA1; some 590 for DPA1; and 400 to 480 for DPB1. Several DR-DQ haplotypes were handled as single units for association and clustering because linkage in the cohort was strong. Across 300 to 400 genotyped donors of the cohort, an average of about 240,000 unique TCR beta nucleotide sequences per donor were sequenced, and approximately 17% of those sequences were non-productive. What the work shows at the level of the full study, not this receptor alone: Correlated functional status among segregating V segments might be attributable to linkage disequilibrium, but an unknown experimental factor could not be ruled out. A cluster of highly shared sequence variants was judged likely to be a technical artifact of the sequencing pipeline. Three of the identified cytomegalovirus-associated TCR beta chains were confirmed in vitro to be specific for cytomegalovirus antigens. A later analysis found that HLA-associated TCR beta chains were more clonally expanded and had lower generation probabilities than equally common non-associated chains. When HLA alleles, especially DR and DQ, strongly co-occurred, TCR associations were difficult to assign to individual alleles. Some IMGT-functional V segments, including TRBV6-2 and TRBV6-3, could not be distinguished by the 87-base-pair reads and were therefore excluded. In a later analysis, most CMV-associated TCR beta chains were found to appear HLA-restricted, with HLA associations seemingly driven largely by CMV exposure. Because some donors lacked HLA typing at each locus, the association tests relied only on the typed subset. A further reported finding was that TCR beta sequences accurately predicted the HLA-A and HLA-B alleles for most subjects in the first cohort. In the study, roughly 160 TCR beta chains were listed as associated with cytomegalovirus. V-gene and J-gene trimming of TCR beta chains was associated with a missense DCLRE1C variant in a later genetic analysis, and the association was replicated in an independent cohort. Immune exposure information for the cohort was limited to CMV serostatus. At a false discovery rate of 0.05, a later analysis linked about 16,000 TCR beta sequences to specific HLA alleles. In this cohort, only TCR beta chains were sequenced, and detectable features were limited by the absence of alpha or paired-chain data. Most TCR sequences were observed very rarely across donors, whereas some public TCRs were present in many individuals. The presence/absence analyses assumed that sequencing depth was roughly uniform across donors, and that assumption may not be true. Cytomegalovirus status was reported to be diagnosed by the classifier with high specificity and sensitivity in both the original and validation cohorts. In a later analysis, TCR association rates were found to vary across HLA loci, with the most associated TCRs seen for DRB1 alleles and the fewest for HLA-C alleles. Compared with the 666-donor mean, donors in an Asian-associated ancestry cluster had fewer N-insertions in productive TCRs, according to a later genetic analysis. In an earlier analysis of 587 of the donors, most TCR beta V segments appeared in productive rearrangements about 87% or about 30% of the time, broadly matching IMGT annotations. According to the authors, the approach could potentially be generalized to other disease states and immunological phenotypes. Because counts were too low, some 17 rarely observed V segments, including chromosome 9 orphons, were left out of the earlier analysis of 587 of the donors. Several of the top co-occurrence clusters appeared to be linked to parvovirus B19, influenza, CMV and Epstein-Barr virus, according to a later analysis.

Measured from the cysteine to the phenylalanine, the CDR3 is 17 residues long. The read is trimmed to its CDR3 DNA, 51 bases read in frame from base 1. The germline V gene specifies MDHEN as CDR1 and SYDVKM as CDR2. V loses 2 bases of germline sequence and J loses 5 bases, and the interval between the two ends is 21 bases. The cohort consisted of 666 healthy bone marrow donors. Cohort members were all nominally healthy when sampled, although unrecorded immune exposures were likely present. The donor tested CMV seronegative, placing the donor among the 352 seronegative members of the cohort. Every donor gave a peripheral blood sample, and the peripheral blood mononuclear cells from that sample were used for TCR beta sequencing. Genomic DNA was extracted from the blood cell samples with the Qiagen DNeasy Blood Extraction Kit.

The chain uses TRBV28 and TRBJ2-5, with TRBD1 as a weak D call on 6 bases. Sequencing was performed on PBMCs. The clonotype was recovered from a woman in her 30s in good health and CMV-seronegative. In nucleotides, the sequence is TGTGCCAGCAGTTTAACGGGGAGTCAGGGGTTCTGGGAGACCCAGTACTTC. Its product reads: CASSLTGSQGFWETQYF.